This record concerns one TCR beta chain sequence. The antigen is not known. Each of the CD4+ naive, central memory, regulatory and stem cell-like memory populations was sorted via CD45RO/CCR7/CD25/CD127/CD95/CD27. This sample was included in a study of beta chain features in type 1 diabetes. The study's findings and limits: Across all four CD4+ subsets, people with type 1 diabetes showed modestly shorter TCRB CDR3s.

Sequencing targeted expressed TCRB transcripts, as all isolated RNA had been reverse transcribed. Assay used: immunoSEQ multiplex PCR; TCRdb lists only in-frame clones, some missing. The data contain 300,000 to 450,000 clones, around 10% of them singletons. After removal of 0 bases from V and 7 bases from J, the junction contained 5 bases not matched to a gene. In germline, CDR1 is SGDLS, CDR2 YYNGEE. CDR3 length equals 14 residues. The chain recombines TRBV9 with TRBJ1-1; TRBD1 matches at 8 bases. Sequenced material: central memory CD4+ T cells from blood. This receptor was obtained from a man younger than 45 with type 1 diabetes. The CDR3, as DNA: TGTGCCAGCAGCGTAGCCGGACAGGGAGTTGAAGCTTTCTTT. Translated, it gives CASSVAGQGVEAFF.